One sample yielded the 17 T cell receptor beta chains listed below, sequenced in a study of shared clonotypes between healthy human individuals. Sequencing was performed with immunoSEQ multiplex PCR; in TCRdb, only in-frame clones are kept and a portion is missing. This sample has a few million clones, with approximately 94% found just once. Sequencing input: naive CD4+ T cells sorted from blood. Indicated subset: CD45RA+ positively selected. The source is a man aged 18-30 years in good health.

The CDR3 sequence: CAWSVGISQEQYF. The CDR3 nucleotides read TGTGCCTGGAGTGTAGGGATATCCCAAGAGCAGTACTTC. The V gene is TRBV30, the J gene TRBJ2-7; unclear D gene. The CDR3 consists of 13 residues. Trimming shortened V by 0 bases and J by 7 bases, and 13 bases separated the two germline ends. Germline loops: CDR1 GTSNPN, CDR2 SVGIG (reference sequence).

The chain combines TRBV9 with TRBJ1-6; weak D call: TRBD1 (5 bases). The V end lost 3 bases, the J end lost 6 bases, and 16 bases lay between the germline ends. The CDR3 spans 16 residues. CDR1 is SGDLS and CDR2 is YYNGEE in the germline V gene. The CDR3 region has the DNA TGTGCCAGCAGCGGCCCCTGGGGGATCGGTAATTCACCCCTCCACTTT. It yields the protein CASSGPWGIGNSPLHF.

As concerns this clone: Other DNA sequences within the sample encode an identical CDR3. V and J are TRBV18 and TRBJ2-2; D is unresolved. CDR1 and CDR2 (germline): KGHSH, LQKENI. V lost 5 bases and J 2 bases, leaving 6 bases between the germline ends. The CDR3 runs 13 residues. CDR3 bases: TGTGCCAGCTCAAGGGTAAACACCGGGGAGCTGTTTTTT. Residues: CASSRVNTGELFF.

The V call is TRBV15, the J call TRBJ2-7; TRBD2 is a possible D gene (5 bases). CDR3 length equals 13 residues. Germline V CDR1 and CDR2: LNHNV, YYDKDF (reference sequence). With 6 bases removed from V and 3 bases from J, the gap between germline ends came to 12 bases. The CDR3 coding sequence is TGTGCCACCAGGCCAGGACTCCTCTACGAGCAGTACTTC. It is translated as CATRPGLLYEQYF.

A remark on this clone: Other DNA sequences of this sample code for an identical CDR3. The chain joins TRBV30 to TRBJ1-3; 7 positions match TRBD1. This CDR3 region has 15 residues. V was clipped by 3 bases and J by 2 bases; unmatched bases: 7. Per the germline V gene, CDR1 is GTSNPN and CDR2 is SVGIG (reference sequence). The DNA for the CDR3 is TGTGCCTGGAGCGTAGGGCAGGGGGCTGGAAACACCATATATTTT. Its protein product is CAWSVGQGAGNTIYF.

This sequence joins TRBV6-5 and TRBJ2-1; 9 nucleotides align to TRBD1. With 6 bases clipped from V and 5 bases from J, the junction kept 8 bases outside the gene matches. The CDR3 has 15 residues. The germline V gene encodes CDR1 MNHEY and CDR2 SVGAGI. As DNA, the CDR3 is TGTGCCAGCAGCTTCAGACAGGGGGAGAACAATGAGCAGTTCTTC. This sequence encodes CASSFRQGENNEQFF.

The rearrangement uses TRBV10-3 and TRBJ2-3; possibly TRBD1 for D (6 bases). The CDR3 runs 13 residues. V was trimmed by 7 bases and J by 3 bases, leaving 11 bases between them. CDR1 and CDR2 from the germline V gene are ENHRY and SYGVKD. The CDR3 DNA sequence: TGTGCCATCATGGCCGGGACAACAGATACGCAGTATTTT. Translating gives CAIMAGTTDTQYF.

The chain employs TRBV11-2 and TRBJ2-5, with 9 bases fitting TRBD2. The CDR3 has 17 amino acids. J was trimmed by 3 bases and V by 2 bases; bases with no gene match: 10. From germline, CDR1 is SGHAT and CDR2 FQNNGV. The CDR3 nucleotides are TGTGCCAGCAGCTTAACGGCGGGGGGGCGTCTCGAAGAGACCCAGTACTTC. It translates to CASSLTAGGRLEETQYF.

This chain uses TRBV5-4 with TRBJ1-1, with 9 nucleotides matching TRBD1. The CDR3 has 15 residues. V shed 4 bases and J 4 bases; nucleotides not matched to a gene: 8. Germline CDR1 is SGHNT and CDR2 is YYREEE (reference sequence). Here the CDR3 reads CASSPQQGAGTEAFF. CDR3 nucleotides: TGTGCCAGCAGCCCCCAACAGGGGGCGGGCACTGAAGCTTTCTTT.

V gene TRBV2 combines with J gene TRBJ1-1, with 10 bases aligning to TRBD1. J was trimmed by 13 bases and V by 6 bases; bases with no gene match: 8. Germline lookup yields CDR1 SNHLY and CDR2 FYNNEI. This CDR3 is 12 amino acids long. CDR3 nucleotide sequence: TGTGCCAGCAGGGGACAGGGGTTAAACAGTTTCTTT. Its translation: CASRGQGLNSFF.

The CDR3 here is CASSQDGGTGKPYYNEQFF. In DNA form, the CDR3 reads TGCGCCAGCAGCCAAGACGGCGGGACAGGGAAGCCGTACTACAATGAGCAGTTCTTC. The chain carries TRBV4-1 and TRBJ2-1; 9 nucleotides line up with TRBD1. The CDR3 loop spans 19 amino acids. The ends lost 0 bases at V and 3 bases at J; junction bases unmatched: 12. Germline-derived CDR1 and CDR2 are MGHRA and YSYEKL.

This rearrangement joins TRBV5-3 to TRBJ1-3, with unresolved D. TRBV5-3 is flagged as an ORF with uncertain function. V lost 7 bases to trimming and J lost 4 bases, with 9 bases between them. The CDR3 length is 12 residues. CDR3 nucleotides: TGTGCCAGACAGAATCCGGGAAACACCATATATTTT. Amino acid sequence: CARQNPGNTIYF.

The chain carries TRBV5-6 and TRBJ1-5, with TRBD1 matching 9 bases. V dropped 4 bases and J dropped 5; count of bases not matched to a gene: 10. The CDR3 covers 16 residues. In germline, CDR1 is SGHDT, CDR2 YYEEEE. The CDR3 reads CASSKDRGVIDQPQHF. The CDR3 bases are TGTGCCAGCAGCAAGGACAGGGGCGTTATCGATCAGCCCCAGCATTTT.

The CDR3 loop reads CASSRPLAVCTDTQYF. For the CDR3, the DNA is TGTGCCAGCAGCCGCCCTCTTGCCGTCTGCACAGATACGCAGTATTTT. The chain uses TRBV9 and TRBJ2-3; no reliable D call. The V and J ends lost 4 bases and 1 base respectively, with 16 bases between them. Per germline, CDR1 SGDLS and CDR2 YYNGEE. The CDR3 has 16 amino acids.

The chain's CDR3 is CASRGDNTDTQYF. For the CDR3, the DNA is TGTGCCAGCAGGGGGGACAACACAGATACGCAGTATTTT. The genes are TRBV2 and TRBJ2-3; D is possibly TRBD1 (6 bases). There are 13 residues in the CDR3. Germline V gene data show CDR1 as SNHLY and CDR2 as FYNNEI. V was clipped by 6 bases and J by 2 bases, with 9 bases between them. Using reference TRBV2 and TRBJ2-3 for the parts outside the CDR3, the full variable domain is EPEVTQTPSHQVTQMGQEVILRCVPISNHLYFYWYRQILGQKVEFLVSFYNNEISEKSEIFDDQFSVERPDGSNFTLKIRSTKLEDSAMYFCASRGDNTDTQYFGPGTRLTVL.

The J gene is TRBJ1-1, the V gene TRBV19, with 8 bases fitting TRBD1. The V gene's germline CDR1 is LNHDA and CDR2 SQIVND (reference sequence). This CDR3 is built from 16 residues. The V and J ends lost 3 bases and 1 base, in that order; junction bases with no gene match: 7. The CDR3 coding sequence is TGTGCCAGTAGTATTCACGCAGGGGGCAAGAACACTGAAGCTTTCTTT. Translation gives CASSIHAGGKNTEAFF.

This clone appeared once. This chain links TRBV7-9 with TRBJ1-1; D remains unclear. CDR3 length: 13 residues. The germline gives CDR1 SEHNR, CDR2 FQNEAQ (reference sequence). The V gene lost 4 bases and the J gene lost 10 bases, with 16 bases spanning the gap. The CDR3 spells CASSSEGLSGAFF. The CDR3 coding sequence is TGTGCCAGCAGCTCCGAGGGCTTAAGTGGAGCTTTCTTT. The full variable domain, with the rest looked up from reference TRBV7-9 and TRBJ1-1, is DTGVSQNPRHKITKRGQNVTFRCDPISEHNRLYWYRQTLGQGPEFLTYFQNEAQLEKSRLLSDRFSAERPKGSFSTLEIQRTEQGDSAMYLCASSSEGLSGAFFGQGTRLTVV.